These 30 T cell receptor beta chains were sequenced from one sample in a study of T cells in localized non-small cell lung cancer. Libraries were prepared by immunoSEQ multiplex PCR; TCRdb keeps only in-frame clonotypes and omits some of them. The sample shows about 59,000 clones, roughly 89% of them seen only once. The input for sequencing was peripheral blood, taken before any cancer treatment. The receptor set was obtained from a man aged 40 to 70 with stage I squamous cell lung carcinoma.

As DNA, the CDR3 is TGTGCCAGCAGCTTCGTAAGGGACACCTCCTACGAGCAGTACTTC. Translated, it gives CASSFVRDTSYEQYF. The chain has TRBV5-6 and TRBJ2-7, with D perhaps matching TRBD1 (6 bases). V was cut by 2 bases and J by 0 bases, with 12 bases left in between. The CDR3 is made up of 15 amino acids. Germline assignment: CDR1 SGHDT and CDR2 YYEEEE.

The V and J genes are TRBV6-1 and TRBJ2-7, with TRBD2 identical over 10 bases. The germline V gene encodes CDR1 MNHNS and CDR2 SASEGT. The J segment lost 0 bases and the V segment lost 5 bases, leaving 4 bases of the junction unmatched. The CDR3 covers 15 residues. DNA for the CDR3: TGTGCCAGCAGTTCTAGCGGGAGAAACTCCTACGAGCAGTACTTC. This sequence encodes CASSSSGRNSYEQYF.

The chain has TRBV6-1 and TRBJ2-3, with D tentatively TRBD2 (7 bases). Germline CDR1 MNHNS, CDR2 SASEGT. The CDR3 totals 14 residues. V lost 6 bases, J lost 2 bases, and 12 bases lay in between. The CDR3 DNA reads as TGTGCCAGCAGGAGGGGGGGGATCACAGATACGCAGTATTTT. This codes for CASRRGGITDTQYF.

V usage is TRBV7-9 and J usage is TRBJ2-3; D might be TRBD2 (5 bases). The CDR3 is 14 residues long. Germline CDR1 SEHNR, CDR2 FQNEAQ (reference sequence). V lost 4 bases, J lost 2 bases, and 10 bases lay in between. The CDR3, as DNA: TGTGCCAGCAGCTCGGACTTTTTCACAGATACGCAGTATTTT. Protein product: CASSSDFFTDTQYF.

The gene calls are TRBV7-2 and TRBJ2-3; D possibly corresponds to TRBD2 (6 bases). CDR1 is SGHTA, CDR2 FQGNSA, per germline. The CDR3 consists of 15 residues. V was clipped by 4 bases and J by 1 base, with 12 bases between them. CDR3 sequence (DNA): TGTGCCAGCAGCTCCATTTCGGGGGGCACAGATACGCAGTATTTT. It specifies CASSSISGGTDTQYF.

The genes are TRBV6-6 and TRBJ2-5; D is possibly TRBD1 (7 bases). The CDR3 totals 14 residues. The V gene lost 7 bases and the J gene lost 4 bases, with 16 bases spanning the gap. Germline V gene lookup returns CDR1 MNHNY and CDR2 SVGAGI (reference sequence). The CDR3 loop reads CASTELRGVETQYF. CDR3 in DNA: TGTGCCAGCACCGAACTCAGGGGGGTAGAGACCCAGTACTTC.

The CDR3 DNA reads as TGTGCCAGCAGAGTGGGGAACGGACAGGGGGAAGAGACCCAGTACTTC. It is translated as CASRVGNGQGEETQYF. This chain uses TRBV27 with TRBJ2-5; TRBD1 aligns across 10 bases. Trimming cost V 6 bases and J 3 bases; bases outside gene matches: 10. CDR3 length: 16 residues. CDR1 is MNHEY, CDR2 SMNVEV, per germline (reference sequence).

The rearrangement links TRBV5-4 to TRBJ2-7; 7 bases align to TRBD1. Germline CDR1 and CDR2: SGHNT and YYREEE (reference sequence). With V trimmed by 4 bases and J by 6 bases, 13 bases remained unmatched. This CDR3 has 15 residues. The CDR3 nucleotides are TGTGCCAGCAGCCCCCGGACAGGCTCGCGTGGCGAGCAGTACTTC. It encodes CASSPRTGSRGEQYF.

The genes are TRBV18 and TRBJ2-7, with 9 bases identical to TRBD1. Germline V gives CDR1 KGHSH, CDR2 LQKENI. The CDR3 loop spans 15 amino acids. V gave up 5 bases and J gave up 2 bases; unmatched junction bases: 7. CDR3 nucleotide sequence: TGTGCCAGCTCATCGAATACAGGGGGCCCCTACGAGCAGTACTTC. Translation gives CASSSNTGGPYEQYF.

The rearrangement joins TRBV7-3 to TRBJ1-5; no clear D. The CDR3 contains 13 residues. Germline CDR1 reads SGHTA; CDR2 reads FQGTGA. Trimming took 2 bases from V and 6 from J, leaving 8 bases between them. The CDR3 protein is CASSLDRGQPQHF. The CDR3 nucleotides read TGTGCCAGCAGCTTAGATCGGGGTCAGCCCCAGCATTTT.

The CDR3 is CASSGGLETQYF. The CDR3 bases are TGTGCCAGCAGCGGTGGGTTGGAGACCCAGTACTTC. The J gene is TRBJ2-5, the V gene TRBV25-1; D gene uncertain. The CDR3 totals 12 residues. Germline V gene lookup returns CDR1 MGHDK and CDR2 SYGVNS. Trimming removed 6 bases from V and 5 bases from J, with 10 bases in between.

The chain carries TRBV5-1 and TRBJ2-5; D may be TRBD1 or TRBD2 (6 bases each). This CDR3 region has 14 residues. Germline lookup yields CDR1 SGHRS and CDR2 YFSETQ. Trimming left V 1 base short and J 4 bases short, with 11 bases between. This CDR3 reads CASSLLGGRETQYF. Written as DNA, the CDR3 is TGCGCCAGCAGCTTGTTGGGGGGCAGAGAGACCCAGTACTTC. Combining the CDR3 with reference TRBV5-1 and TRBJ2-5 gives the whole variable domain KAGVTQTPRYLIKTRGQQVTLSCSPISGHRSVSWYQQTPGQGLQFLFEYFSETQRNKGNFPGRFSGRQFSNSRSEMNVSTLELGDSALYLCASSLLGGRETQYFGPGTRLLVL.

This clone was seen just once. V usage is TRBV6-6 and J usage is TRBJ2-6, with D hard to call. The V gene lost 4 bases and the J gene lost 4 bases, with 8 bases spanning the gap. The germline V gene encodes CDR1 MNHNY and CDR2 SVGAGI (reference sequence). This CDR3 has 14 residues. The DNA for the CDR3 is TGTGCCAGCAGTTTAACCGCCGGGGCCAACGTCCTGACTTTC. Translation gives CASSLTAGANVLTF.

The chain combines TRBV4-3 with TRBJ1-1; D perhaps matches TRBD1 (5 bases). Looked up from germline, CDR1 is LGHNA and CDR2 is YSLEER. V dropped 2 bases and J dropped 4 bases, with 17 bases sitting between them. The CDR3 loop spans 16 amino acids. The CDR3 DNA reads TGCGCCAGCAGCCAAATCCACCGGGACCCCGGCACTGAAGCTTTCTTT. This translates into CASSQIHRDPGTEAFF.

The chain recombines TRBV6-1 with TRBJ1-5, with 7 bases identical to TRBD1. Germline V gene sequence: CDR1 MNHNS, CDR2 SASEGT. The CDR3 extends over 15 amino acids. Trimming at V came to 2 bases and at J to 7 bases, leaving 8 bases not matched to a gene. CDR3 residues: CASSEPTGVSQPQHF. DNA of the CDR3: TGTGCCAGCAGTGAACCTACAGGGGTATCACAGCCCCAGCATTTT.

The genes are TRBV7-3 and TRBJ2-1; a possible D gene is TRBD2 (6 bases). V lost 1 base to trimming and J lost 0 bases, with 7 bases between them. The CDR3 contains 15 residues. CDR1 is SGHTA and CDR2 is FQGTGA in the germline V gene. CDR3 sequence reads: CASSLSSGSYNEQFF. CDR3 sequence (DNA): TGTGCCAGCAGCTTAAGTAGCGGCTCCTACAATGAGCAGTTCTTC.

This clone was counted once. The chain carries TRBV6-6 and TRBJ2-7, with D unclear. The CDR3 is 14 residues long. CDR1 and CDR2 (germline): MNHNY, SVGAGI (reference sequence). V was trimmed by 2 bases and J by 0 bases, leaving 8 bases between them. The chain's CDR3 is CASSYGRTSYEQYF. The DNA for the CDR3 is TGTGCCAGCAGTTACGGGCGTACCTCCTACGAGCAGTACTTC.

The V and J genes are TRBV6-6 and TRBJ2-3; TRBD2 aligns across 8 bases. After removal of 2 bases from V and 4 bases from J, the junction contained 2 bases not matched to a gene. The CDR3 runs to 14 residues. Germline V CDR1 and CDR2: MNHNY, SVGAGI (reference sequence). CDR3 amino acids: CASSYGREADTQYF. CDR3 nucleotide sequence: TGTGCCAGCAGTTACGGGCGGGAGGCAGATACGCAGTATTTT.

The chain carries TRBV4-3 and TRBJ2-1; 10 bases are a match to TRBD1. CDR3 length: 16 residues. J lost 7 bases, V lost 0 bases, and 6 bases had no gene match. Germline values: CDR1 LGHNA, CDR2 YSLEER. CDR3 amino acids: CASSQDWDRGQNEQFF. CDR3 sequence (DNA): TGCGCCAGCAGCCAAGATTGGGACAGGGGTCAGAATGAGCAGTTCTTC.

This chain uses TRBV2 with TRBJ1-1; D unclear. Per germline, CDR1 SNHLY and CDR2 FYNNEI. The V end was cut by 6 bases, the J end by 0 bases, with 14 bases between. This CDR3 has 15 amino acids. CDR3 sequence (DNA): TGTGCCAGCAGCCCTTTGATAGGAATGAACACTGAAGCTTTCTTT. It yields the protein CASSPLIGMNTEAFF.

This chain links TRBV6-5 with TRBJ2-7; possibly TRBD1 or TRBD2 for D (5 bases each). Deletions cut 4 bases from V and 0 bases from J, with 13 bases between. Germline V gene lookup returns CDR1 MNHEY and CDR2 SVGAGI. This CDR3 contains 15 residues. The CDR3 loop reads CASSWGRGGSYEQYF. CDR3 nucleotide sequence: TGTGCCAGCAGTTGGGGACGTGGCGGCTCCTACGAGCAGTACTTC.

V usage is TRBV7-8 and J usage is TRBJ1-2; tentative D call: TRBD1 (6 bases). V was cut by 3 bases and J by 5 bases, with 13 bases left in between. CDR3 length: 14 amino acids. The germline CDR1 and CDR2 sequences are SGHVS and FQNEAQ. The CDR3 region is CASSFVGQSYGYTF. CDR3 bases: TGTGCCAGCAGCTTTGTAGGACAGTCGTATGGCTACACCTTC.

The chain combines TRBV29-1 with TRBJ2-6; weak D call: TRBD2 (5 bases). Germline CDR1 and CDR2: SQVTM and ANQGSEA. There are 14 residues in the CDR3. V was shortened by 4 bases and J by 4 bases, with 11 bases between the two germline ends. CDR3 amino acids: CSVAGILGANVLTF. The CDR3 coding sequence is TGCAGCGTTGCGGGGATCCTCGGGGCCAACGTCCTGACTTTC.

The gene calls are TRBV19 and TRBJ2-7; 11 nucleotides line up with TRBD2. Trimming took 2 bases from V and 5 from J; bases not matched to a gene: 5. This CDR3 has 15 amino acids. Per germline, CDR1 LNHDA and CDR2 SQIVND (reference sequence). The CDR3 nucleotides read TGTGCCAGTAGTATACAGCTAGCGGGAGGACACGAGCAGTACTTC. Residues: CASSIQLAGGHEQYF.

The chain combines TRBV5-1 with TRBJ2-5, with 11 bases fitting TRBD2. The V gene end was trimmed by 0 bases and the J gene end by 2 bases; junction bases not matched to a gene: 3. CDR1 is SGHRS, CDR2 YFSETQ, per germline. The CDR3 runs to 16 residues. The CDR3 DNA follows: TGCGCCAGCAGCTTGGTAGCGGGAGGGGGGCAAGAGACCCAGTACTTC. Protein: CASSLVAGGGQETQYF.

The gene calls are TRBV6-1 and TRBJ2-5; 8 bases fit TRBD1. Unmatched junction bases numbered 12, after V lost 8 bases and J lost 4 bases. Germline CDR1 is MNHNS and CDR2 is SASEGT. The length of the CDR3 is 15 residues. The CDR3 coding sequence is TGTGCCAGCCTGCGGACAGGGTCCAGCGGAGAGACCCAGTACTTC. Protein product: CASLRTGSSGETQYF.

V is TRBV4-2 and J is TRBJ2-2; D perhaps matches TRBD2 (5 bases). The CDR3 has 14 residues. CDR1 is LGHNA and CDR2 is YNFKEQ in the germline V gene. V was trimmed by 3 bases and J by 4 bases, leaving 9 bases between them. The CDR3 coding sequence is TGTGCCAGCAGCCAGGCTAGCCTCACCGGGGAGCTGTTTTTT. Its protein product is CASSQASLTGELFF.

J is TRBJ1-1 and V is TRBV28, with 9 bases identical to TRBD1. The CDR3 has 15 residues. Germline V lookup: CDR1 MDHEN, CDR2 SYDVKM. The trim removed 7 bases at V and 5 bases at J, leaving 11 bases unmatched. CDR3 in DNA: TGTGCCAGCACCTCTAACAGGGGGCAGGGGACTGAAGCTTTCTTT. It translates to CASTSNRGQGTEAFF.

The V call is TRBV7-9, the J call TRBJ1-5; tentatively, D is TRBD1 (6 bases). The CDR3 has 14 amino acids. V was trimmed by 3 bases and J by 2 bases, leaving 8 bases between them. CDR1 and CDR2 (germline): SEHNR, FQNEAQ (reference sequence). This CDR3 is CASSFRGGNQPQHF. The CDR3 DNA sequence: TGTGCCAGCAGCTTTAGGGGGGGCAATCAGCCCCAGCATTTT.

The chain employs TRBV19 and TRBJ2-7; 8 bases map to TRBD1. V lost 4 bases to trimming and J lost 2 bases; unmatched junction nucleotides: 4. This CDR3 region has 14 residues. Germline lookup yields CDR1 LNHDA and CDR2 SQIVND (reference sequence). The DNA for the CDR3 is TGTGCCAGTAGTAAGGGACAGGTGACCTACGAGCAGTACTTC. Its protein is CASSKGQVTYEQYF.